Listed here are 13 T cell receptor beta chains from one sample, sequenced in a study of shared clonotypes between healthy human individuals. This table comes from immunoSEQ multiplex PCR, and its TCRdb copy is limited to in-frame clones, with some not included. Among around 640,000 clones listed, about 96% were seen once. Naive CD8 cells lacked CD45RO, underwent positive selection for CCR7 and left out terminally differentiated effector memory CD45RA+ cells. Sequenced material: naive CD8+ T cells sorted from blood. The receptors stem from a woman under 40 in good health.

This chain uses TRBV9 with TRBJ2-1; 8 bases line up with TRBD2. Germline V gives CDR1 SGDLS, CDR2 YYNGEE. This CDR3 has 15 amino acids. V shed 3 bases and J 3 bases; nucleotides not matched to a gene: 5. The DNA of the CDR3 is TGTGCCAGCAGCGGAGGGACTAGTCTCTACAATGAGCAGTTCTTC. Translation: CASSGGTSLYNEQFF.

Written as DNA, the CDR3 is TGTGCCAGCAGCCCCCAGCGGGAGTCTTACGAGCAGTACTTC. Its protein is CASSPQRESYEQYF. The chain couples TRBV13 to TRBJ2-7; TRBD2 matches at 8 bases. This CDR3 contains 14 residues. Trimming took 5 bases from V and 4 from J; bases not matched to a gene: 7. Germline lookup yields CDR1 PRHDT and CDR2 FYEKMQ (reference sequence).

This clone showed up just once. This chain links TRBV4-1 with TRBJ2-7, with D possibly matching TRBD2 (6 bases). CDR1 is MGHRA and CDR2 is YSYEKL in the germline V gene. V was pared by 1 base and J by 0 bases, with 10 bases between. The CDR3 contains 15 residues. In nucleotides, the CDR3 is TGCGCCAGCAGCCAAGGGCCCGGGAGCTCCTACGAGCAGTACTTC. Amino acids: CASSQGPGSSYEQYF.

This rearrangement joins TRBV5-1 to TRBJ2-3, with D unresolved. Looked up from germline, CDR1 is SGHRS and CDR2 is YFSETQ. CDR3 length: 15 residues. V lost 4 bases and J 2 bases, leaving 14 bases between the germline ends. The CDR3 bases are TGCGCCAGCAGCCCGATTCAGGATCTCACAGATACGCAGTATTTT. The encoded protein is CASSPIQDLTDTQYF.

The chain couples TRBV19 to TRBJ1-2; D gene ambiguous. The V gene's germline CDR1 is LNHDA and CDR2 SQIVND (reference sequence). The V and J ends lost 5 bases and 7 bases respectively, with 20 bases between them. This CDR3 is 15 amino acids long. The CDR3 DNA reads TGTGCCAGTAGTGCCACACCGCCCCGGGCCGGTGGCTACACCTTC. Its translation is CASSATPPRAGGYTF.

This chain connects TRBV11-2 to TRBJ1-5; D not resolved. V lost 1 base to trimming and J lost 3 bases, with 7 bases between them. Germline CDR1 and CDR2: SGHAT and FQNNGV. The CDR3 runs to 14 residues. The CDR3 nucleotides read TGTGCCAGCAGCTTAGTGGGCCCCAATCAGCCCCAGCATTTT. Translated: CASSLVGPNQPQHF.

V gene TRBV19 combines with J gene TRBJ2-1, with no clear D. Germline V gene lookup returns CDR1 LNHDA and CDR2 SQIVND (reference sequence). V lost 10 bases and J lost 0, with 13 bases in between. The CDR3 is made up of 14 amino acids. The CDR3 DNA reads TGTGCCACTTTACGTCCTGACTCCTACAATGAGCAGTTCTTC. Amino acids: CATLRPDSYNEQFF.

The chain has TRBV11-2 and TRBJ2-2; 10 bases map to TRBD2. Per the germline V gene, CDR1 is SGHAT and CDR2 is FQNNGV. CDR3 length: 17 amino acids. V shed 5 bases, J shed 3 bases, and the junction held 9 bases outside the gene matches. The CDR3 nucleotides read TGTGCCAGCAGCAAACCCCAAGCGGGAGGGGACACCGGGGAGCTGTTTTTT. Its translation: CASSKPQAGGDTGELFF.

J is TRBJ1-6 and V is TRBV6-5; D gene uncertain. Germline V gives CDR1 MNHEY, CDR2 SVGAGI. Trimming took 0 bases from V and 10 from J, leaving 7 bases between them. The CDR3 totals 13 residues. The CDR3 sequence: CASSYSMSSPLHF. Written as DNA, the CDR3 is TGTGCCAGCAGTTACTCGATGTCCTCACCCCTCCACTTT.

The chain employs TRBV7-8 and TRBJ2-5, with 10 bases identical to TRBD1. This CDR3 has 18 residues. The V and J ends lost 4 bases and 5 bases, in that order; junction bases with no gene match: 16. From germline, CDR1 is SGHVS and CDR2 FQNEAQ. The CDR3 here is CASSYRPGTGATRETQYF. In DNA, the CDR3 is TGTGCCAGCAGCTACCGTCCCGGGACAGGGGCGACGAGGGAGACCCAGTACTTC.

Notes on this clone: Other DNA sequences in the sample encode the same CDR3. V gene TRBV5-4 combines with J gene TRBJ2-7; D gene ambiguous. Germline V gives CDR1 SGHNT, CDR2 YYREEE (reference sequence). The CDR3 sequence is 13 residues long. V lost 0 bases and J 3 bases, leaving 7 bases between the germline ends. CDR3 region: CASSLGAGYEQYF. The CDR3 DNA sequence: TGTGCCAGCAGCTTGGGGGCTGGCTACGAGCAGTACTTC.

This clone has a single count. The chain employs TRBV28 and TRBJ2-2, with 9 bases identical to TRBD1. With V trimmed by 6 bases and J by 5 bases, 4 bases remained unmatched. Germline assignment: CDR1 MDHEN and CDR2 SYDVKM. The CDR3 length is 14 residues. The CDR3, as DNA: TGTGCCAGCAGCGGACAGGGGTGGACCGGGGAGCTGTTTTTT. Protein sequence: CASSGQGWTGELFF.

The V call is TRBV27, the J call TRBJ1-1, with D maybe TRBD1 (6 bases). The germline V gene encodes CDR1 MNHEY and CDR2 SMNVEV (reference sequence). The CDR3 runs 13 residues. Trimming shortened V by 5 bases and J by 4 bases, and 11 bases separated the two germline ends. CDR3 DNA sequence: TGTGCCAGCAGTCGGGGGCCGGTCACTGAAGCTTTCTTT. Its protein is CASSRGPVTEAFF.